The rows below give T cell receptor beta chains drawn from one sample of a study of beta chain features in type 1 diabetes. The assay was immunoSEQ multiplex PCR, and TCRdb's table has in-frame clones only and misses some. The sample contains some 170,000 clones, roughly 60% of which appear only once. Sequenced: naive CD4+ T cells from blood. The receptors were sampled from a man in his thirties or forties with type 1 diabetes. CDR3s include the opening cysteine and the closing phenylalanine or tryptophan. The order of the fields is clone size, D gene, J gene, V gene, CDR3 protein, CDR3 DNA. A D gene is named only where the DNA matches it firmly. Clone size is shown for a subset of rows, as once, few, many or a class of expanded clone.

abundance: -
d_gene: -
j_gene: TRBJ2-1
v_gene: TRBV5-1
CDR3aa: CASSGSSSYNEQFF
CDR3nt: TGCGCCAGCAGCGGTAGCAGCTCCTACAATGAGCAGTTCTTC

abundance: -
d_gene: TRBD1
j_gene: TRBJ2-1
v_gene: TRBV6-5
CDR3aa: CASSTRDRGYNEQFF
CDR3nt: TGTGCCAGCAGTACCCGGGACAGGGGCTACAATGAGCAGTTCTTC

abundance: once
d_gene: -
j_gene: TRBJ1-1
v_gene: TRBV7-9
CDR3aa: CASSSDWVTEAFF
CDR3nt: TGTGCCAGCAGCTCCGACTGGGTCACTGAAGCTTTCTTT

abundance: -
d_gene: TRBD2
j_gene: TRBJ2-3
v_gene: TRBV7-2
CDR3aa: CASSLRLAGSTDTQYF
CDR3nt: TGTGCCAGCAGCTTACGGCTAGCGGGGAGCACAGATACGCAGTATTTT

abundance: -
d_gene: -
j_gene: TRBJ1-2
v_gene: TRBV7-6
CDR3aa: CASSFKLNYGYTF
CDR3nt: TGTGCCAGCAGCTTTAAGCTAAACTATGGCTACACCTTC

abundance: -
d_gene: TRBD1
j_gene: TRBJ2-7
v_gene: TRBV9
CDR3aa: CASSYGTGGYEQYF
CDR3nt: TGTGCCAGCAGTTACGGGACAGGGGGCTACGAGCAGTACTTC

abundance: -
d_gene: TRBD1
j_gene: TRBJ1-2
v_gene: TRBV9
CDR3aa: CASSVQPSGTGEGYTF
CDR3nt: TGTGCCAGCAGCGTCCAACCCTCCGGGACAGGGGAGGGCTACACCTTC

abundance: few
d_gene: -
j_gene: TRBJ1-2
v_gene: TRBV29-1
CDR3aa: CSVVAPYGYTF
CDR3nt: TGCAGCGTTGTCGCGCCCTATGGCTACACCTTC

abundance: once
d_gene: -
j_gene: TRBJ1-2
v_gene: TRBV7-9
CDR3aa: CASSLAAAGSYGYTF
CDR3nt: TGTGCCAGCAGCTTAGCGGCAGCCGGTTCCTATGGCTACACCTTC

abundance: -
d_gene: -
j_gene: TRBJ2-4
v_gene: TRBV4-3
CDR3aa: CASSQDIFLAKNIQYF
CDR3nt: TGCGCCAGCAGCCAAGATATTTTTCTAGCCAAAAACATTCAGTACTTC

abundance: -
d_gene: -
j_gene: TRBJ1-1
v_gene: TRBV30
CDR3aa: CAWSGTAPMNTEAFF
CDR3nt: TGTGCCTGGAGTGGGACAGCCCCCATGAACACTGAAGCTTTCTTT

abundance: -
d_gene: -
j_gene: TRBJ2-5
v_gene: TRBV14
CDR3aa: CASSQEETQYF
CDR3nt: TGTGCCAGCAGCCAAGAAGAGACCCAGTACTTC

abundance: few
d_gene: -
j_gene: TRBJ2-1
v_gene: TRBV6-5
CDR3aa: CASSYLRGSNEQFF
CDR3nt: TGTGCCAGCAGTTACCTTAGGGGAAGCAATGAGCAGTTCTTC

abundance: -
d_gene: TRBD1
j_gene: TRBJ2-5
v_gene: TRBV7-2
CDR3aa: CASSSRRQGAMETQYF
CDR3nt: TGTGCCAGCAGCTCAAGGCGGCAGGGGGCGATGGAGACCCAGTACTTC

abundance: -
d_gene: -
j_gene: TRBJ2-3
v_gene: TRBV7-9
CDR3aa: CASSLGGQLGTDTQYF
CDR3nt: TGTGCCAGCAGCTTAGGAGGACAGTTAGGCACAGATACGCAGTATTTT

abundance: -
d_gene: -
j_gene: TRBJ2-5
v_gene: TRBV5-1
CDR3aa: CASSLETGPRETQYF
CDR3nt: TGCGCCAGCAGCTTGGAGACGGGACCCCGGGAGACCCAGTACTTC

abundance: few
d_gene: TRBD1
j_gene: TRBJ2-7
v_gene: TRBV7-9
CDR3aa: CASSPGQREQYF
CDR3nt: TGTGCCAGCAGCCCGGGACAGAGGGAGCAGTACTTC

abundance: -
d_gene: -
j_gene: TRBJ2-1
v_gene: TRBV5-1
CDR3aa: CASSFGSYNEQFF
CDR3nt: TGCGCCAGCAGCTTTGGAAGCTACAATGAGCAGTTCTTC

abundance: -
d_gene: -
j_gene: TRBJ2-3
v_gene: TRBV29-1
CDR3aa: CSVGQAGRTDTQYF
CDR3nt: TGCAGCGTAGGCCAGGCGGGACGCACAGATACGCAGTATTTT

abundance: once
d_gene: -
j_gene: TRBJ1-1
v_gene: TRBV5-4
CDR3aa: CASSRQTMNTEAFF
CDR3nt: TGTGCCAGCTCGAGACAGACTATGAACACTGAAGCTTTCTTT

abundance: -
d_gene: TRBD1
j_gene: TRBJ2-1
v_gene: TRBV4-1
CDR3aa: CASSQDPDRGHEQFF
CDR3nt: TGCGCCAGCAGCCAAGATCCGGACAGGGGGCATGAGCAGTTCTTC

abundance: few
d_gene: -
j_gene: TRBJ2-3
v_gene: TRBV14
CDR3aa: CASSQARTSTDTQYF
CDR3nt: TGTGCCAGCAGCCAAGCGAGAACTAGCACAGATACGCAGTATTTT

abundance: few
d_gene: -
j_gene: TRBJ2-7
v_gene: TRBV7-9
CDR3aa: CASSLRGGYEQYF
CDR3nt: TGTGCCAGCAGCTTACGGGGAGGCTACGAGCAGTACTTC

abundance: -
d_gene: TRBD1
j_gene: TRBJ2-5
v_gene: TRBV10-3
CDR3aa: CAISESTGQGSLWTQYF
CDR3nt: TGTGCCATCAGTGAGTCGACGGGACAGGGATCTCTCTGGACCCAGTACTTC

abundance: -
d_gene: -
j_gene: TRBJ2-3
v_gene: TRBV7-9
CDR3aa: CASSLTSRAASTDTQYF
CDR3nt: TGTGCCAGCAGCCTTACGTCTCGCGCAGCTAGCACAGATACGCAGTATTTT

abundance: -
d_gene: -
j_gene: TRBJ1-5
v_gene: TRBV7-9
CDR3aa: CASSLGHQGSNQPQHF
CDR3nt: TGTGCCAGCAGCTTAGGCCACCAGGGCAGCAATCAGCCCCAGCATTTT

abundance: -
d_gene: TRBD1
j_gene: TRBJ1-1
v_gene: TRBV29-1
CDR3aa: CSEKGQVTEAFF
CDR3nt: TGCAGCGAGAAAGGACAGGTCACTGAAGCTTTCTTT

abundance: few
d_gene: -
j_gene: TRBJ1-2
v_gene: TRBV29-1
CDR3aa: CSGTGEDNYGYTF
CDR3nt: TGCAGCGGTACGGGAGAGGATAACTATGGCTACACCTTC

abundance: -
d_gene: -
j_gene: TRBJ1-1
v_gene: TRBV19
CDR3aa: CASSTQGNTEAFF
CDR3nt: TGTGCCAGTAGTACACAGGGGAACACTGAAGCTTTCTTT

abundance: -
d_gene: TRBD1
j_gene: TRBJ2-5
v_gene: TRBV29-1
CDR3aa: CSVSGQGETQYF
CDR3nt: TGCAGCGTGTCGGGACAGGGAGAGACCCAGTACTTC

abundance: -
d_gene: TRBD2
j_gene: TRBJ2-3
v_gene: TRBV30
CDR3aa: CAWSHTRTSGAVDTQYF
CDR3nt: TGTGCCTGGTCCCACACGCGGACTAGCGGGGCCGTGGATACGCAGTATTTT

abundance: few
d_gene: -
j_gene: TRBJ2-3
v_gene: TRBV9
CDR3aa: CASSVQLGTDTQYF
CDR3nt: TGTGCCAGCAGCGTACAACTAGGAACAGATACGCAGTATTTT

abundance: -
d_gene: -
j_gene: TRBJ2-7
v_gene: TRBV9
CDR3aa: CASSVVSGTYEQYF
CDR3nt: TGTGCCAGCAGCGTAGTTTCAGGGACCTACGAGCAGTACTTC

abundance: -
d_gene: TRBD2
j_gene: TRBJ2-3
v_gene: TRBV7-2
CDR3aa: CASSPRGGTGDTQYF
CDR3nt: TGTGCCAGCAGCCCCCGGGGGGGGACTGGCGATACGCAGTATTTT

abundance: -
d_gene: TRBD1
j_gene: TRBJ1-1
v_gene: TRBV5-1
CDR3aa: CASSLQGPTEAFF
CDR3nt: TGCGCCAGCAGCTTACAGGGGCCCACTGAAGCTTTCTTT

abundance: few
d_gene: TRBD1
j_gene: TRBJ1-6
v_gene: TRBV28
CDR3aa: CGTDRVGSPLHF
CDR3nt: TGTGGAACGGACAGGGTCGGGTCACCCCTCCACTTT

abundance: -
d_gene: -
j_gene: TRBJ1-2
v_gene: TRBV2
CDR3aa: CASLNMLAGGYTF
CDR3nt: TGTGCCAGCCTCAATATGCTCGCGGGAGGCTACACCTTC

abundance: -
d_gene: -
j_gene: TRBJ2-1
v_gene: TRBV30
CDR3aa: CAWSAGLGGEQFF
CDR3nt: TGTGCCTGGAGTGCGGGGCTAGGCGGTGAGCAGTTCTTC

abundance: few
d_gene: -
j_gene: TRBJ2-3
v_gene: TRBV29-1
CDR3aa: CSVGSGMSTDTQYF
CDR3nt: TGCAGCGTTGGCTCCGGGATGAGCACAGATACGCAGTATTTT

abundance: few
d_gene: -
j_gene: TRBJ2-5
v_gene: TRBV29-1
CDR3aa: CSVGSGGETQYF
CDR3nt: TGCAGCGTTGGATCAGGGGGGGAGACCCAGTACTTC

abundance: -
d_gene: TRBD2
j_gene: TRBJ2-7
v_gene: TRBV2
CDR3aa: CASSERASGLAGEQYF
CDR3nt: TGTGCCAGCAGTGAACGGGCTAGCGGGTTGGCGGGCGAGCAGTACTTC

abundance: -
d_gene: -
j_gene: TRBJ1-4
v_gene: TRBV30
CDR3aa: CAWSGGGKLFF
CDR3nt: TGTGCCTGGAGTGGGGGAGGAAAACTGTTTTTT

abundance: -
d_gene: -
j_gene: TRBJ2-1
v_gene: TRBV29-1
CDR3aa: CSVDRGSSYNEQFF
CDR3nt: TGCAGCGTTGACCGGGGGAGCTCCTACAATGAGCAGTTCTTC

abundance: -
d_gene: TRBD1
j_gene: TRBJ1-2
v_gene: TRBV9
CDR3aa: CASSGWDSDNYGYTF
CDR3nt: TGTGCCAGCAGCGGATGGGACAGCGATAACTATGGCTACACCTTC

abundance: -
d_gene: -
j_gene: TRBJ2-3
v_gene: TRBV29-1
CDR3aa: CSVESRISTSTDTQYF
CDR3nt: TGCAGCGTTGAATCCCGAATTAGCACCAGCACAGATACGCAGTATTTT

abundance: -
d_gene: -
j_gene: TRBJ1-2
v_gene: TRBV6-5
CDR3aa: CASSIEQGRSGYTF
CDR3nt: TGTGCCAGCAGTATCGAACAGGGAAGGAGTGGCTACACCTTC

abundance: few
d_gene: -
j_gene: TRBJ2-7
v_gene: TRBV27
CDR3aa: CASSLEGGLEQYF
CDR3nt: TGTGCCAGCAGTTTAGAGGGGGGACTCGAGCAGTACTTC

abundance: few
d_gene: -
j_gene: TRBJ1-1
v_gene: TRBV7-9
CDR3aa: CASSLAAGAEAFF
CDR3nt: TGTGCCAGCAGCTTAGCCGCCGGAGCAGAAGCTTTCTTT

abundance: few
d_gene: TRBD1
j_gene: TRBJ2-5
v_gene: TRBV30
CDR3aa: CAFGQGQETQYF
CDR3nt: TGTGCCTTTGGACAGGGTCAAGAGACCCAGTACTTC

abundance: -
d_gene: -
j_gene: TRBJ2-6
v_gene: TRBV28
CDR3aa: CASSLYGANVLTF
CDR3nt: TGTGCCAGCAGTTTATATGGGGCCAACGTCCTGACTTTC

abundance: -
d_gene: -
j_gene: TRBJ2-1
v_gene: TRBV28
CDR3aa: CASSLKAEQFF
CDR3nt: TGTGCCAGCAGTTTAAAAGCTGAGCAGTTCTTC

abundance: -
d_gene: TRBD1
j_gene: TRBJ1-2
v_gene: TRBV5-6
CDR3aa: CASSFYQGADGYTF
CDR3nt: TGTGCCAGCAGCTTTTACCAGGGGGCTGATGGCTACACCTTC

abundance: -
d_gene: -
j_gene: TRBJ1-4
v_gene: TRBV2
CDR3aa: CASSESTANEKLFF
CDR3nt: TGTGCCAGCAGTGAATCCACAGCTAATGAAAAACTGTTTTTT

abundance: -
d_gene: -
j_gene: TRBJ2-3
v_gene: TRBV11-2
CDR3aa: CASSFPAADTQYF
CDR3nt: TGTGCCAGCAGCTTTCCAGCGGCGGATACGCAGTATTTT

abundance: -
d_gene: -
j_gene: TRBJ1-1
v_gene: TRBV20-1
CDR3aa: CSAPINAEAFF
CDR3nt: TGCAGTGCTCCCATTAATGCTGAAGCTTTCTTT

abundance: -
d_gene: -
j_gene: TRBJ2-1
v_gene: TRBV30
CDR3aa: CAWSLGQYNEQFF
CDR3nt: TGTGCCTGGAGCCTGGGACAATACAATGAGCAGTTCTTC

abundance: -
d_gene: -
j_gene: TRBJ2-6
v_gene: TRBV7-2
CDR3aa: CASSLAGSGANVLTF
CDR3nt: TGTGCCAGCAGCTTAGCAGGATCTGGGGCCAACGTCCTGACTTTC